The clone carrying this T cell receptor beta chain was seen only a few times. The data originate from a study of T cells after yellow fever vaccination. About the study: It was SMART-Seq v4 Ultra Low Input that prepared the fractions with low cell numbers.

Template-switching 5'RACE yielded the TCR cDNA; a universal primer site and UMIs were added in the process. Using its own MiXCR run on the 5' RACE reads, TCRdb lists one record per CDR3 protein. Here the sample spans more than 300,000 distinct CDR3 sequences, around 7% being singletons. Germline CDR1 reads MNHNY; CDR2 reads SVGAGI (reference sequence). Trimming took 4 bases from V and 7 from J, leaving 11 bases between them. CDR3 length: 12 amino acids. The source of this sequence is a man between 18 and 35 years old who received the YFV17D yellow fever vaccine. This sample comprised PBMCs, obtained about 41 days after the first yellow fever vaccination. This chain connects TRBV6-6 to TRBJ2-7, with D maybe TRBD1 (5 bases). In DNA, the CDR3 is TGTGCCAGCAGTTTTGGCAGGGCTGAGCAGTACGTC. This sequence encodes CASSFGRAEQYV.